This T cell receptor beta chain was recorded in a study of blood T cell repertoires in COVID-19. The overall study: The analysed material was cDNA or gDNA that came from T cells, B-cell-depleted T cells, or PBMCs.

The V and J ends lost 0 bases and 4 bases respectively, with 10 bases between them. The CDR3 length is 14 residues. Germline-derived CDR1 and CDR2 are SGHRS and YFSETQ. There are a few counts of this clone. The repertoire was sequenced with immunoSEQ multiplex PCR; TCRdb's copy has only in-frame clones and lacks some. Of tens of thousands of clones in the sample, 85% to 90% were seen once. This chain links TRBV5-1 with TRBJ1-1; possibly TRBD1 for D (6 bases). Sequencing used peripheral blood. This TCR came from a man in his 70s with active or convalescent COVID-19. DNA for the CDR3: TGCGCCAGCAGCTTGGAGGGGGGGTCCACTGAAGCTTTCTTT. Its translation: CASSLEGGSTEAFF.